This T cell receptor beta chain was captured in a study of blood T cell repertoires in COVID-19 (TCRdb year 2020). Regarding the complete study: Samples from collaborators originated in the United States, Italy and Spain and spanned both the acute and convalescent phases of COVID-19. Subjects who had been exposed to COVID-19, were actively infected with it, or had recovered from it provided the deeply sampled blood TCRbeta repertoires that made up the dataset. The repertoires were released in a freely available public database meant as a resource for research on the immune response to SARS-CoV-2. Where available, HLA class I and class II types were taken from metadata supplied by the sample provider and were not determined by assay-based typing. The material from the prospective study consisted of cDNA or gDNA derived from T cells, B-cell-depleted T cells, or PBMCs. The samples were drawn from the first 160 participants of the ongoing ImmuneRACE study and from over a thousand subjects provided by 6 global collaborators. Sample metadata almost always included a de-identified subject ID, COVID-19 status, age in years and sex. Overall study outcomes, separate from this receptor: How much clinical and demographic metadata was included differed by source and by participant, and the metadata was provided uncurated.

Trimming costs V 3 bases and J 3 bases, and their ends lie 20 bases apart. The CDR3 runs 17 residues from the cysteine to the phenylalanine. Only CDR3 DNA remains: 51 bases, in frame from the first base. Based on the germline V gene, the CDR1 and CDR2 sequences are KGHSH and LQKENI. Collaborating institutions collected whole blood in K2EDTA tubes following their own protocols. For TCRbeta analysis, collaborators shipped samples as frozen whole blood, isolated PBMCs, or DNA extracted from either of those sample types. A word on this clone: The clone's antigen remains unknown. No base quality values were provided; no much bigger clone lies one nucleotide off.

The immunoSEQ Assay, a bias-controlled multiplex PCR, was used to amplify TCRbeta CDR3 regions from genomic DNA. As for how the authors treated the data: The number of nucleated cells in each sample was estimated by amplification of reference gene primers within the assay. To quantify the absolute abundance of each unique TCRbeta CDR3 rearrangement, sequence reads were collapsed and filtered. Productive Simpson clonality was computed per sample as the square root of Simpson's diversity index over productive rearrangements. TCRdb retrieved this table from immuneACCESS and kept in-frame rearrangements only. Not all clones are present; in checked studies, unresolved V genes account for under half, and no reason is known for the remainder. V and J calls and clone size come straight from that table; D and trimming were deduced from the DNA. The sample contains about 46,000 clones, roughly 85% of them found a single time. The ten largest make up 6.5% of the sample.

The chain is made from TRBV18 and TRBJ2-5, and TRBD1 may be the D gene, going by 5 matching bases. The sample taken for sequencing was peripheral blood. The receptor's source is a man in his 60s with acute or convalescent COVID-19. The CDR3 protein: CASSPQGISASKETQYF. The nucleotide sequence reads TGTGCCAGCTCACCCCAGGGCATCTCGGCCTCCAAAGAGACCCAGTACTTC.